This entry describes one TCR beta chain. Its target is not known. Via MiXCR, TCRdb re-called the RT-PCR reads, giving one row per CDR3 protein. The profile shows about 800,000 distinct CDR3 sequences, around 20% of them singletons. This sample is drawn from a study of response to subunit inactivated influenza vaccine. Study-wide results and limits: The authors offered the suggestion that each seasonal influenza vaccination recruits few new T cells.

The CDR3 is 15 amino acids. CDR1 KGHSH and CDR2 LQKENI come from the germline V gene. V trimming: 3 bases; J trimming: 7 bases; junction bases outside the gene matches: 8. Here the sequenced sample was PBMCs from blood, taken roughly 5 days after vaccination. The receptor comes from a man aged 50-60 years who received an inactivated influenza vaccine. The gene calls are TRBV18 and TRBJ2-7; 11 nucleotides agree with TRBD2. The CDR3 nucleotides are TGTGCCAGCTCACCCTCTAGCGGGGGGCGAGGGGAGCAGTACTTC. Amino acid sequence: CASSPSSGGRGEQYF.